Listed here are 20 T cell receptor beta chains from one sample, sequenced in a study of blood T cell repertoires in COVID-19 (dated by TCRdb to the early 2020s). Receptors were amplified or captured by the immunoSEQ multiplex PCR assay. TCRdb took this table from immuneACCESS and kept in-frame rearrangements with V and J called. Such tables lack part of the clones; where checked against another copy, unresolved V genes explain under half of the gap, and the rest is unexplained. For this sample there are 160,000 or so clones; 75% to 90% appear just once. Of the sample, about 2.5% is held by the ten largest clones. Sequencing was done on a sample of peripheral blood. Every receptor here comes from a woman aged 70 to 79 with acute or convalescent COVID-19.

This chain links TRBV10-1 with TRBJ1-3; D is unclear. V lost 4 bases and J lost 0, with 10 bases in between. Germline V CDR1 and CDR2: WNHNN, SYGVQD (reference sequence). CDR3 length equals 15 residues. The CDR3: CASSAGFRSGNTIYF. DNA for the CDR3: TGCGCCAGCAGTGCCGGGTTTCGCTCTGGAAACACCATATATTTT.

The rearrangement joins TRBV3-1 (or the pseudogene TRBV3-2) to TRBJ1-6; the D is unclear. From germline, CDR1 is LGHDT and CDR2 YNNKEL (reference sequence). The CDR3 loop spans 14 amino acids. Trimming left V 4 bases short and J 7 bases short, with 11 bases between. The DNA of the CDR3 is TGTGCCAGCAGCCGGACTTTAGGCAATTCACCCCTCCACTTT. Amino acids: CASSRTLGNSPLHF.

V usage is TRBV6-2 or TRBV6-3 and J usage is TRBJ2-1; a weak D match, TRBD2 (6 bases). Germline CDR1 MNHEY, CDR2 SVGEGT. This CDR3 comprises 16 residues. V shed 6 bases and J shed 1 base, with 16 bases lying between them. The CDR3 region is CASSPTLALSYNEQFF. The CDR3 DNA reads as TGTGCCAGCAGCCCCACTCTAGCGCTATCCTACAATGAGCAGTTCTTC.

The J gene is TRBJ1-1, the V gene TRBV2; D possibly corresponds to TRBD1 (6 bases). Between the trimmed V and J ends, which lost 7 bases and 6 bases, there was a span of 18 bases. CDR3 length: 14 residues. Germline-derived CDR1 and CDR2 are SNHLY and FYNNEI. The CDR3 loop reads CASTLTGVGAEAFF. DNA for the CDR3: TGTGCCAGCACTTTGACAGGAGTGGGCGCTGAAGCTTTCTTT.

The chain recombines TRBV7-8 with TRBJ2-2, with TRBD2 identical over 9 bases. Germline trimming cut 4 bases from V and 0 bases from J; bases unmatched to any gene: 9. The V gene's germline CDR1 is SGHVS and CDR2 FQNEAQ. The CDR3 runs 18 residues. This CDR3 is CASSSPWRGGTNTGELFF. DNA for the CDR3: TGTGCCAGCAGCTCACCCTGGCGGGGGGGCACGAACACCGGGGAGCTGTTTTTT.

This clone was observed a single time. The chain is built from TRBV5-1 and TRBJ1-1; D is perhaps TRBD1 (6 bases). CDR3 length equals 16 residues. CDR1 SGHRS and CDR2 YFSETQ come from the germline V gene. V lost 0 bases to trimming and J lost 4 bases, with 16 bases between them. CDR3: CASSLAGLGGGTEAFF. The CDR3 coding sequence is TGCGCCAGCAGCTTGGCCGGGCTTGGGGGCGGCACTGAAGCTTTCTTT. Full variable domain (missing parts from reference TRBV5-1 and TRBJ1-1): KAGVTQTPRYLIKTRGQQVTLSCSPISGHRSVSWYQQTPGQGLQFLFEYFSETQRNKGNFPGRFSGRQFSNSRSEMNVSTLELGDSALYLCASSLAGLGGGTEAFFGQGTRLTVV.

The gene calls are TRBV7-2 and TRBJ1-4; tentative D call: TRBD1 (6 bases). Germline CDR1 reads SGHTA; CDR2 reads FQGNSA. V was trimmed by 6 bases and J by 13 bases, leaving 12 bases between them. This CDR3 is built from 11 residues. The CDR3 is CASSLGTPLFF. As DNA, the CDR3 is TGTGCCAGCAGTCTAGGGACACCACTGTTTTTT.

The count of this clone is one. The genes are TRBV11-2 and TRBJ1-6; possible D gene TRBD1, 6 bases. The CDR3 is made up of 18 amino acids. V lost 5 bases, J lost 5 bases, and 22 bases lay in between. The germline CDR1 and CDR2 sequences are SGHAT and FQNNGV. The CDR3 is CASSPITTGTFHNSPLHF. The CDR3 DNA follows: TGTGCCAGCAGCCCCATAACGACCGGGACATTTCATAATTCACCCCTCCACTTT.

The J gene is TRBJ1-3, the V gene TRBV3-1 (or the pseudogene TRBV3-2), with D possibly matching TRBD1 (6 bases). Trimming left V 2 bases short and J 4 bases short, with 12 bases between. CDR3 length equals 15 residues. Germline values: CDR1 LGHDT, CDR2 YNNKEL (reference sequence). The CDR3 region has the DNA TGTGCCAGCAGCCAAACATCGGGGACAGGAAACACCATATATTTT. As protein: CASSQTSGTGNTIYF.

This clone was detected a few times. The chain has TRBV2 and TRBJ1-5, with D maybe TRBD1 (5 bases). The germline CDR1 and CDR2 sequences are SNHLY and FYNNEI. V was pared by 3 bases and J by 2 bases, with 11 bases between. The CDR3 is 15 residues long. The CDR3: CASSDDRGGNQPQHF. CDR3 DNA sequence: TGTGCCAGCAGTGACGACCGGGGGGGCAATCAGCCCCAGCATTTT.

V and J are TRBV28 and TRBJ2-7, with D unclear. This CDR3 has 14 residues. The germline gives CDR1 MDHEN, CDR2 SYDVKM. V was cut by 4 bases and J by 0 bases, with 10 bases left in between. CDR3 DNA: TGTGCCAGCAGTTCCAGAATTACCTCCTACGAGCAGTACGTC. The encoded protein is CASSSRITSYEQYV.

Here the CDR3 DNA reads TGTGCCATCAGTGATCGGGGGGCTGTACGGGGCACTGAAGCTTTCTTT. Encoded protein: CAISDRGAVRGTEAFF. The genes are TRBV10-3 and TRBJ1-1; maybe TRBD1 (6 bases). There are 16 residues in the CDR3. Germline assignment: CDR1 ENHRY and CDR2 SYGVKD. Trimming stripped 3 bases from V and 4 bases from J, with 18 bases between.

The chain combines TRBV6-2 or TRBV6-3 with TRBJ2-7; the match to TRBD2 covers 8 bases. Germline values: CDR1 MNHEY, CDR2 SVGEGT. V shed 2 bases and J 5 bases; nucleotides not matched to a gene: 8. The CDR3 length is 15 residues. CDR3 region: CASSYGRGGIDEQYV. CDR3 DNA: TGTGCCAGCAGTTACGGTCGGGGGGGGATCGACGAGCAGTACGTC.

V is TRBV5-1 and J is TRBJ1-3; D is unclear. This CDR3 region has 17 residues. Germline V CDR1 and CDR2: SGHRS, YFSETQ. V lost 4 bases and J 0 bases, leaving 17 bases between the germline ends. CDR3 amino acids: CASSPLPAGNSGNTIYF. The CDR3 DNA reads TGCGCCAGCAGCCCCCTTCCGGCAGGAAACTCTGGAAACACCATATATTTT.

The J gene is TRBJ2-1, the V gene TRBV9, with a tentative D call TRBD1 (5 bases). In germline, CDR1 is SGDLS, CDR2 YYNGEE. The CDR3 covers 14 residues. Trimming shortened V by 3 bases and J by 8 bases, and 15 bases separated the two germline ends. CDR3 in amino acids: CASSAAFQGYEQFF. DNA of the CDR3: TGTGCCAGCAGCGCCGCCTTTCAGGGCTATGAGCAGTTCTTC.

V usage is TRBV27 and J usage is TRBJ1-2; D remains ambiguous. The CDR3 sequence is 13 residues long. Germline values: CDR1 MNHEY, CDR2 SMNVEV (reference sequence). Trimming took 1 base from V and 3 from J, leaving 6 bases between them. CDR3 in amino acids: CASSLYSYYGYTF. CDR3 nucleotide sequence: TGTGCCAGCAGTTTATACAGCTACTATGGCTACACCTTC.

The rearrangement uses TRBV2 and TRBJ1-6, with 7 bases lining up with TRBD1. The trim removed 5 bases at V and 3 bases at J, leaving 4 bases unmatched. The CDR3 runs 15 residues. Germline V CDR1 and CDR2: SNHLY, FYNNEI. CDR3 protein: CASSYDRDYNSPLHF. The DNA of the CDR3 is TGTGCCAGCAGTTATGACAGGGACTATAATTCACCCCTCCACTTT.

The chain links TRBV27 to TRBJ1-4; 8 bases fit TRBD1. Germline CDR1 is MNHEY and CDR2 is SMNVEV (reference sequence). The CDR3 consists of 15 residues. V lost 4 bases and J lost 8; bases outside the gene matches: 9. CDR3 nucleotides: TGTGCCAGCAGTTCCTCCGGGACAGGTCCCGAAAAACTGTTTTTT. This sequence encodes CASSSSGTGPEKLFF.

This clone has just one count. V is TRBV3-1 (or the pseudogene TRBV3-2) and J is TRBJ1-6, with D perhaps matching TRBD1 (5 bases). Germline V gene lookup returns CDR1 LGHDT and CDR2 YNNKEL (reference sequence). Between the trimmed V and J ends, which lost 7 bases and 7 bases, there was a span of 14 bases. The CDR3 is 14 residues long. This chain's CDR3 is CASTQRDRNSPLHF. The CDR3 bases are TGTGCCAGCACCCAGAGAGACAGAAATTCACCCCTCCACTTT.

The table lists this clone with a count of one. V gene TRBV7-2 combines with J gene TRBJ1-2; D is uncertain. Between the trimmed V and J ends, which lost 2 bases and 2 bases, there was a span of 9 bases. Germline V gene lookup returns CDR1 SGHTA and CDR2 FQGNSA. This CDR3 has 14 residues. For the CDR3, the DNA is TGTGCCAGCAGCTTAATGGGCAGAAACTATGGCTACACCTTC. Encoded protein: CASSLMGRNYGYTF.